The entry below describes one TCR beta chain. The data stem from a study of blood T cell repertoires in COVID-19. About the study: Acute-phase and convalescent COVID-19 samples originated in the United States, Italy and Spain. PBMCs, B-cell-depleted T cells, or T cells provided the cDNA or gDNA that made up the material.

The CDR3 covers 18 residues. Looked up from germline, CDR1 is LNHDA and CDR2 is SQIVND (reference sequence). V lost 9 bases and J 0 bases, leaving 24 bases between the germline ends. In the original processing: Using reference gene primer amplification, nucleated cell counts were estimated. Repertoires were generated with immunoSEQ multiplex PCR, while TCRdb's copy carries only in-frame clones and drops some. V, J and clone size are taken as reported in that table, and D and trimming were inferred from the DNA itself. The sample yields around 25,000 clones, roughly 90% seen once. The chain uses TRBV19 and TRBJ1-3; D is perhaps TRBD1 (5 bases). Sequencing used peripheral blood. This TCR was recovered from a human donor with active COVID-19. The donor label of this sample is uncertain. Written as DNA, the CDR3 is TGTGCCAGCACGAGGAGACAGCTCCAGGTTTTCTCTGGAAACACCATATATTTT. Protein: CASTRRQLQVFSGNTIYF.